These 9 T cell receptor beta chains were sequenced from one sample in a study of CXCR3-negative and CXCR3-positive naive CD8 T cells. Study-level results: TRB CDR3s were more hydrophobic in CXCR3-positive than in CXCR3-negative naive cells.

These receptors' antigens are unknown. TRB cDNA was prepared as libraries by UMI-labeled 5' RACE. From its re-call of the 5' RACE reads, TCRdb lists each CDR3 protein once, without DNA. This specimen shows about 98,000 distinct CDR3 sequences; the ten leading clones hold roughly 0.8%. The sequenced material came from naive CXCR3+ CD8+ T cells from blood. Subset of the sample: CD45RO-CCR7+CD27+CD95- naive CD8+ T cells expressing CXCR3 (TNR3+). Receptors originate from a human donor in good health. Some clones in this sample may be carry-over from other donors' samples.

V is TRBV29-1 and J is TRBJ2-1; absent DNA, TCRdb's TRBD2 call cannot be checked. There are 11 residues in the CDR3. The germline gives CDR1 SQVTM, CDR2 ANQGSEA. The CDR3 spells CSVRAGGGQFF.

The genes are TRBV11-2 and TRBJ2-3; TCRdb gives TRBD2 as the D gene, but with no DNA this cannot be confirmed. From germline, CDR1 is SGHAT and CDR2 FQNNGV. The CDR3 consists of 15 residues. CDR3: CASSAGGGMGDTQYF.

The rearrangement links TRBV28 to TRBJ1-1; TCRdb proposes TRBD1, but this gene call is untestable without DNA. The CDR3 length is 17 residues. In germline, CDR1 is MDHEN, CDR2 SYDVKM. Here the CDR3 reads CASSPVRDSLMNTEAFF.

This chain links TRBV4-1 with TRBJ2-7; TCRdb's assignment of TRBD1 cannot be checked, as there is no DNA. Germline CDR1 and CDR2: MGHRA and YSYEKL. The CDR3 is made up of 13 amino acids. The CDR3 region is CASSQGGDSEQYF.

The chain employs TRBV20-1 and TRBJ1-3; without DNA, the TCRdb call of TRBD1 cannot be checked. CDR3 length: 14 amino acids. Germline CDR1 DFQATT, CDR2 SNEGSKA (reference sequence). The CDR3 is CSARDRPGGNTIYF.

The chain combines TRBV29-1 with TRBJ2-7; no DNA is available, so the TRBD1 call from TCRdb remains unchecked. Germline V gene data show CDR1 as SQVTM and CDR2 as ANQGSEA. This CDR3 comprises 14 residues. The chain's CDR3 is CSVEVPWTGGEQYF.

This chain connects TRBV29-1 to TRBJ2-5. The CDR3 sequence is 13 residues long. Germline V lookup: CDR1 SQVTM, CDR2 ANQGSEA. CDR3 region: CSVEDSYQETQYF.

The chain has TRBV7-3 and TRBJ1-6; TCRdb returns TRBD1, unconfirmable since there is no DNA. This CDR3 has 16 amino acids. Germline V gene data show CDR1 as SGHTA and CDR2 as FQGTGA. The CDR3 loop is CASSGDRGPYNSPLHF.

The chain has TRBV6-6 and TRBJ1-1; the TCRdb D gene call, TRBD1, has no DNA to confirm it. CDR3 length: 13 amino acids. Germline V gene data show CDR1 as MNHNY and CDR2 as SVGAGI (reference sequence). The CDR3 sequence: CASRATVGTEAFF.